The next 21 T cell receptor beta chains were all read from a single sample in a study of blood T cell repertoires in COVID-19 (TCRdb year 2020). Library generation was performed with the immunoSEQ multiplex PCR assay. TCRdb limited this immuneACCESS table to in-frame rearrangements with V and J called. A share of clones is missing; checked studies link under half to unresolved V genes, and the rest is unexplained. A total of nearly 110,000 clones appear in this sample, about two thirds of them only once. Of the sample, about 0.85% is held by the ten largest clones. The source material was peripheral blood. These receptors were collected from a human donor with acute or convalescent COVID-19. The donor label of this sample is uncertain.

This clone was seen only a few times. The chain employs TRBV2 and TRBJ1-2; the D gene is possibly TRBD1 (5 bases). The germline CDR1 and CDR2 sequences are SNHLY and FYNNEI. The CDR3 spans 13 residues. Trimming left V 6 bases short and J 3 bases short, with 11 bases between. CDR3 sequence: CASSLGTDYGYTF. The DNA for the CDR3 is TGTGCCAGCAGCCTAGGGACTGACTATGGCTACACCTTC.

This clone appeared many times. The chain links TRBV7-9 to TRBJ2-3, with 9 positions matching TRBD2. Trimming removed 3 bases from V and 0 bases from J; junction bases left unmatched: 4. In germline, CDR1 is SEHNR, CDR2 FQNEAQ (reference sequence). The length of the CDR3 is 16 residues. The CDR3 loop reads CASSFRLAASTDTQYF. DNA for the CDR3: TGTGCCAGCAGCTTTAGACTAGCGGCTAGCACAGATACGCAGTATTTT. The complete variable domain, with remaining parts taken from reference TRBV7-9 and TRBJ2-3, reads DTGVSQNPRHKITKRGQNVTFRCDPISEHNRLYWYRQTLGQGPEFLTYFQNEAQLEKSRLLSDRFSAERPKGSFSTLEIQRTEQGDSAMYLCASSFRLAASTDTQYFGPGTRLTVL.

This chain uses TRBV30 with TRBJ2-2, with D possibly matching TRBD2 (6 bases). The length of the CDR3 is 11 residues. V was pared by 7 bases and J by 5 bases, with 8 bases between. CDR1 is GTSNPN, CDR2 SVGIG, per germline (reference sequence). CDR3 amino acids: CASTRTGELFF. CDR3 nucleotides: TGTGCCTCGACTAGGACCGGGGAGCTGTTTTTT. The full variable domain, its missing parts supplied by reference TRBV30 and TRBJ2-2, is SQTIHQWPATLVQPVGSPLSLECTVEGTSNPNLYWYRQAAGRGLQLLFYSVGIGQISSEVPQNLSASRPQDRQFILSSKKLLLSDSGFYLCASTRTGELFFGEGSRLTVL.

The chain employs TRBV19 and TRBJ1-3; D not certain. Trimming took off 5 bases at V and 0 bases at J, with 29 bases between the two ends. The CDR3 covers 21 residues. The germline V gene encodes CDR1 LNHDA and CDR2 SQIVND (reference sequence). The DNA of the CDR3 is TGTGCCAGTAGTCCCGTGAGTCCCGCGAGATGGTTACCGAGCTCTGGAAACACCATATATTTT. It codes for CASSPVSPARWLPSSGNTIYF.

The genes are TRBV7-9 and TRBJ2-1, with TRBD2 matching over 9 bases. From germline, CDR1 is SEHNR and CDR2 FQNEAQ (reference sequence). The CDR3 is 14 amino acids. V lost 4 bases to trimming and J lost 4 bases; unmatched junction nucleotides: 2. The CDR3 bases are TGTGCCAGCAGCTCCAGCGGGGGGTACAATGAGCAGTTCTTC. Translated, it gives CASSSSGGYNEQFF.

This clone appeared a few times. The J gene is TRBJ2-1, the V gene TRBV24-1; D may be TRBD2 (6 bases). The V end was cut by 3 bases, the J end by 1 base, with 12 bases between. The CDR3 runs 16 residues. Looked up from germline, CDR1 is KGHDR and CDR2 is SFDVKD. The CDR3 spells CATSDRGAGSYNEQFF. Written as DNA, the CDR3 is TGTGCCACCAGTGATCGTGGAGCGGGTTCCTACAATGAGCAGTTCTTC.

V and J are TRBV2 and TRBJ1-1; TRBD1 agrees at 9 bases. In germline, CDR1 is SNHLY, CDR2 FYNNEI. Trimming cost V 6 bases and J 7 bases; bases outside gene matches: 9. The CDR3 has 14 amino acids. The CDR3, as DNA: TGTGCCAGCAGGGCTACGGGACAGGGAGGTGAAGCTTTCTTT. Amino acid sequence: CASRATGQGGEAFF.

The V gene is TRBV29-1, the J gene TRBJ1-4; 7 bases fit TRBD1. V shed 4 bases, J shed 8 bases, and the junction held 7 bases outside the gene matches. Germline CDR1 and CDR2: SQVTM and ANQGSEA. The CDR3 extends over 13 amino acids. The CDR3 protein is CSVADRVGEKLFF. DNA for the CDR3: TGCAGCGTTGCCGACAGGGTCGGGGAAAAACTGTTTTTT.

This chain links TRBV7-9 with TRBJ2-5; D uncertain. V lost 3 bases, J lost 4 bases, and 12 bases lay in between. Germline V gene data show CDR1 as SEHNR and CDR2 as FQNEAQ (reference sequence). The CDR3 runs to 14 residues. For the CDR3, the DNA is TGTGCCAGCAGCTTTTTGGGCCACCGAGAGACCCAGTACTTC. This gives the protein CASSFLGHRETQYF. Filled out from reference TRBV7-9 and TRBJ2-5, the complete variable domain reads DTGVSQNPRHKITKRGQNVTFRCDPISEHNRLYWYRQTLGQGPEFLTYFQNEAQLEKSRLLSDRFSAERPKGSFSTLEIQRTEQGDSAMYLCASSFLGHRETQYFGPGTRLLVL.

The CDR3 nucleotides read TGTGCCAGCACAGGGGACGGAAACACCATATATTTT. It yields the protein CASTGDGNTIYF. The rearrangement joins TRBV2 to TRBJ1-3; tentative D call: TRBD1 (6 bases). The CDR3 sequence is 12 residues long. Germline CDR1 SNHLY, CDR2 FYNNEI. Trimming left V 7 bases short and J 4 bases short, with 8 bases between.

V usage is TRBV10-3 and J usage is TRBJ1-1; 8 bases match TRBD1. V was pared by 6 bases and J by 1 base, with 4 bases of the junction left unmatched. CDR1 and CDR2 from the germline V gene are ENHRY and SYGVKD. The CDR3 sequence is 14 residues long. CDR3 region: CAIRKDRENTEAFF. The CDR3 region has the DNA TGTGCCATCAGGAAGGACAGGGAGAACACTGAAGCTTTCTTT.

This clone was seen once. The V and J genes are TRBV2 and TRBJ2-1; 7 bases map to TRBD2. Per the germline V gene, CDR1 is SNHLY and CDR2 is FYNNEI. Unmatched junction bases numbered 14, after V lost 2 bases and J lost 7 bases. This CDR3 is 17 amino acids long. The CDR3 reads CASSESSGGGIRNEQFF. In DNA, the CDR3 is TGTGCCAGCAGTGAATCGTCTGGCGGGGGAATTCGTAATGAGCAGTTCTTC.

V usage is TRBV6-5 and J usage is TRBJ2-2; TRBD1 aligns across 9 bases. The CDR3 totals 14 residues. J lost 5 bases, V lost 6 bases, and 4 bases had no gene match. Germline V lookup: CDR1 MNHEY, CDR2 SVGAGI. The CDR3 reads CASSGQGFTGELFF. DNA of the CDR3: TGTGCCAGCAGCGGACAGGGGTTTACCGGGGAGCTGTTTTTT.

This clone has only one observation. V is TRBV7-9 and J is TRBJ1-1; D remains unclear. Germline assignment: CDR1 SEHNR and CDR2 FQNEAQ (reference sequence). V lost 4 bases, J lost 2 bases, and 14 bases lay in between. The CDR3 is made up of 15 amino acids. The CDR3 is CASSSSRVANTEAFF. CDR3 DNA sequence: TGTGCCAGCAGCTCATCCCGGGTCGCAAACACTGAAGCTTTCTTT.

The rearrangement uses TRBV6-5 and TRBJ2-3; D possibly corresponds to TRBD2 (7 bases). Germline loops: CDR1 MNHEY, CDR2 SVGAGI. This CDR3 contains 14 residues. With 8 bases removed from V and 2 bases from J, the gap between germline ends came to 14 bases. This CDR3 is CASHRGGLTDTQYF. CDR3 in DNA: TGTGCCAGCCATCGCGGGGGCCTCACAGATACGCAGTATTTT.

This chain connects TRBV6-6 to TRBJ1-4; D not resolved. The CDR3 runs to 16 residues. Germline CDR1 and CDR2: MNHNY and SVGAGI (reference sequence). The V end lost 8 bases, the J end lost 6 bases, and 22 bases lay between the germline ends. As DNA, the CDR3 is TGTGCCAGCTCTTTCCGGGAGGCTGAGGGCGATGAAAAACTGTTTTTT. Translation gives CASSFREAEGDEKLFF.

The chain uses TRBV18 and TRBJ2-3; 12 bases match TRBD2. This CDR3 contains 16 residues. From germline, CDR1 is KGHSH and CDR2 LQKENI. J was trimmed by 7 bases and V by 2 bases; bases with no gene match: 7. As DNA, the CDR3 is TGTGCCAGCTCACCATGGACTAGCGGGGTTTCTAATACGCAGTATTTT. This codes for CASSPWTSGVSNTQYF.

This chain joins TRBV10-1 and TRBJ1-1, with 8 bases fitting TRBD1. The CDR3 sequence is 13 residues long. The germline CDR1 and CDR2 sequences are WNHNN and SYGVQD (reference sequence). V dropped 7 bases and J dropped 7; count of bases not matched to a gene: 8. The CDR3 protein is CASIQQGEDEAFF. The CDR3, as DNA: TGCGCCAGCATCCAACAGGGGGAGGATGAAGCTTTCTTT.

The V gene is TRBV7-8, the J gene TRBJ2-3; 11 bases line up with TRBD2. Losses at the gene ends were 2 bases for V and 4 bases for J; bases not matched to a gene: 5. Germline CDR1 and CDR2: SGHVS and FQNEAQ. The CDR3 totals 16 residues. The CDR3: CASSLRTSGFADTQYF. The DNA of the CDR3 is TGTGCCAGCAGCTTAAGGACTAGCGGGTTCGCAGATACGCAGTATTTT.

This clone was seen more than once but under ten times. The chain carries TRBV6-6 and TRBJ1-1; D unresolved. Germline lookup yields CDR1 MNHNY and CDR2 SVGAGI (reference sequence). Trimming pared 5 bases from V and 4 bases from J, leaving 11 bases between. This CDR3 is built from 13 residues. The chain's CDR3 is CASSTRESTEAFF. The CDR3 DNA reads TGTGCCAGCAGTACTCGGGAGAGCACTGAAGCTTTCTTT.

This clone showed up just once. The chain uses TRBV30 and TRBJ1-6; D remains ambiguous. The germline V and J ends were trimmed by 2 bases and 5 bases, with 4 bases remaining between them. Germline values: CDR1 GTSNPN, CDR2 SVGIG (reference sequence). The CDR3 spans 12 residues. CDR3 sequence reads: CAWSLDNSPLHF. CDR3 nucleotide sequence: TGTGCCTGGAGTTTAGATAATTCACCCCTCCACTTT.